These 10 T cell receptor beta chains were sequenced from one sample in a study of blood T cell repertoires in COVID-19. Only in-frame clones appear in the TCRdb table, and some are missing; sequencing was by immunoSEQ multiplex PCR. The repertoire holds about 180,000 clones, with approximately 81% as singletons. Sequencing input: peripheral blood. The receptors come from a person aged 70 to 85 with COVID-19, enrolled during active disease.

The chain employs TRBV7-9 and TRBJ1-2, with D uncertain. The CDR3 runs 12 residues. V lost 5 bases and J 6 bases, leaving 10 bases between the germline ends. CDR1 is SEHNR and CDR2 is FQNEAQ in the germline V gene (reference sequence). DNA of the CDR3: TGTGCCAGCAGCAAAACAGACCATGGCTACACCTTC. This codes for CASSKTDHGYTF.

The gene calls are TRBV19 and TRBJ1-5; D not resolved. The CDR3 is 18 residues long. V was clipped by 7 bases and J by 2 bases, with 24 bases between them. Per germline, CDR1 LNHDA and CDR2 SQIVND (reference sequence). CDR3 in DNA: TGTGCCAGTACCTTCCGCCCGCAGTTGGAGATGGGCAATCAGCCCCAGCATTTT. This encodes CASTFRPQLEMGNQPQHF.

The chain joins TRBV7-2 to TRBJ2-1, with TRBD2 matching 10 bases. This CDR3 comprises 15 residues. Germline CDR1 and CDR2: SGHTA and FQGNSA. Trimming removed 5 bases from V and 10 bases from J; junction bases left unmatched: 11. The CDR3 region is CASSIGLADFVEQFF. The CDR3 nucleotides are TGTGCCAGCAGCATTGGACTAGCGGACTTTGTGGAGCAGTTCTTC.

The genes are TRBV10-3 and TRBJ2-5; 10 bases align to TRBD2. V was pared by 5 bases and J by 1 base, with 4 bases of the junction left unmatched. CDR3 length: 15 amino acids. From germline, CDR1 is ENHRY and CDR2 SYGVKD. Here the CDR3 reads CAISQTSGSQETQYF. CDR3 bases: TGTGCCATCAGTCAGACTAGCGGGTCCCAAGAGACCCAGTACTTC.

J is TRBJ1-1 and V is TRBV5-3, with 8 bases that match TRBD1. TRBV5-3 is filed as an ORF, its function uncertain. Losses at the gene ends were 4 bases for V and 5 bases for J; bases not matched to a gene: 7. The CDR3 runs 14 residues. CDR3 nucleotide sequence: TGTGCCAGAAGCACGGACAGGGTTCTGACTGAAGCTTTCTTT. Amino acids: CARSTDRVLTEAFF.

J is TRBJ1-4 and V is TRBV4-3, with D unclear. The CDR3 is made up of 14 amino acids. The V gene's germline CDR1 is LGHNA and CDR2 YSLEER. V gave up 3 bases and J gave up 11 bases, with 16 bases separating them. The CDR3 DNA reads as TGCGCCAGCAGCCAGAACAGTGGAGGTGAGAAACTGTTTTTT. Its translation is CASSQNSGGEKLFF.

The V and J genes are TRBV19 and TRBJ1-1, with 7 bases fitting TRBD1. The CDR3 sequence is 15 residues long. CDR1 is LNHDA and CDR2 is SQIVND in the germline V gene (reference sequence). The V segment lost 5 bases and the J segment 5 bases; nucleotides outside the gene matches: 11. CDR3 sequence reads: CASSSVAGGLTEAFF. The CDR3 DNA follows: TGTGCCAGTAGTTCCGTTGCAGGGGGATTGACTGAAGCTTTCTTT.

The CDR3 protein is CASSKNVGANQPQHF. The CDR3, as DNA: TGTGCCAGCAGCAAAAACGTGGGGGCGAATCAGCCCCAGCATTTT. The chain has TRBV7-6 and TRBJ1-5; TRBD1 might be the D (6 bases). The V end lost 5 bases, the J end lost 4 bases, and 15 bases lay between the germline ends. Germline V CDR1 and CDR2: SGHVS, FNYEAQ. The CDR3 is 15 amino acids.

The V call is TRBV19, the J call TRBJ2-6; 9 positions match TRBD1. Per germline, CDR1 LNHDA and CDR2 SQIVND (reference sequence). Trimming took 3 bases from V and 9 from J; bases not matched to a gene: 3. The CDR3 covers 14 residues. DNA for the CDR3: TGTGCCAGTAGTATGCTGGACAGGGGCAACGTCCTGACTTTC. Amino acids: CASSMLDRGNVLTF. Based on the CDR3 plus reference TRBV19 and TRBJ2-6, the full variable domain is DGGITQSPKYLFRKEGQNVTLSCEQNLNHDAMYWYRQDPGQGLRLIYYSQIVNDFQKGDIAEGYSVSREKKESFPLTVTSAQKNPTAFYLCASSMLDRGNVLTFGAGSRLTVL.

The CDR3 DNA follows: TGTGCCAGCAGACAAACCCCGAGAGGATTCTACAATGAGCAGTTCTTC. Its protein is CASRQTPRGFYNEQFF. The J gene is TRBJ2-1, the V gene TRBV28; D call uncertain. V dropped 6 bases and J dropped 3 bases, with 18 bases sitting between them. Germline V gene data show CDR1 as MDHEN and CDR2 as SYDVKM. This CDR3 region has 16 residues.